The 9 T cell receptor beta chains presented below share a single source sample, sequenced in a study of CD8+ T cells in alopecia areata. RNA, once extracted, was reverse transcribed into cDNA for use as the sequencing template. Measured with immunoSEQ multiplex PCR; TCRdb has only the in-frame clones, and not every one. The table includes about 70,000 clones, roughly half detected once. The sequenced sample was CD8+ T cells sorted from blood, obtained at week 0. These receptors were taken from a human donor with alopecia areata.

This rearrangement joins TRBV29-1 to TRBJ2-2; D is ambiguous. This CDR3 is 12 amino acids long. Trimming pared 6 bases from V and 4 bases from J, leaving 9 bases between. The germline CDR1 and CDR2 sequences are SQVTM and ANQGSEA. CDR3 sequence (DNA): TGCAGCGTCATGGGCGGCACCGGGGAGCTGTTTTTT. Translating gives CSVMGGTGELFF.

In this sample, this clone turned up a few times. The V and J genes are TRBV15 and TRBJ1-4, with TRBD1 as a possible D gene (6 bases). Looked up from germline, CDR1 is LNHNV and CDR2 is YYDKDF (reference sequence). With 5 bases removed from V and 7 bases from J, the gap between germline ends came to 17 bases. CDR3 size: 15 residues. The CDR3 region has the DNA TGTGCCACCAGCCAGGGGACAACCCAGCGTGAAAAACTGTTTTTT. This sequence encodes CATSQGTTQREKLFF.

The table lists this clone with a few counts. The genes are TRBV6-6 and TRBJ2-7, with 7 bases matching TRBD2. Germline CDR1 MNHNY, CDR2 SVGAGI (reference sequence). The J segment lost 0 bases and the V segment lost 6 bases, leaving 2 bases of the junction unmatched. This CDR3 comprises 13 residues. The CDR3, as DNA: TGTGCCAGCAGGAGCGGGGCCTCCTACGAGCAGTACTTC. The encoded protein is CASRSGASYEQYF.

This clone was seen only a few times. This chain connects TRBV14 to TRBJ2-1, with TRBD1 matching 7 bases. CDR3 length equals 14 residues. The V and J ends lost 0 bases and 9 bases, in that order; junction bases with no gene match: 5. Germline V gene sequence: CDR1 SGHDN, CDR2 FVKESK. Written as DNA, the CDR3 is TGTGCCAGCAGCCAAGATGCGACAGGGAGTGAGCAGTTCTTC. Translating it yields CASSQDATGSEQFF. The variable domain in full, with the rest retrieved from reference TRBV14 and TRBJ2-1, is EAGVTQFPSHSVIEKGQTVTLRCDPISGHDNLYWYRRVMGKEIKFLLHFVKESKQDESGMPNNRFLAERTGGTYSTLKVQPAELEDSGVYFCASSQDATGSEQFFGPGTRLTVL.

The V gene is TRBV6-1, the J gene TRBJ1-1; D gene uncertain. V was cut by 3 bases and J by 0 bases, with 14 bases left in between. Germline V gene sequence: CDR1 MNHNS, CDR2 SASEGT. The CDR3 runs to 16 residues. CDR3: CASSDPEKMVNTEAFF. As DNA, the CDR3 is TGTGCCAGCAGTGACCCGGAAAAAATGGTGAACACTGAAGCTTTCTTT.

This clone is classed as medium-sized. The chain links TRBV5-1 to TRBJ2-3; 9 positions agree with TRBD2. V lost 3 bases and J lost 1; bases outside the gene matches: 6. The CDR3 has 16 amino acids. Germline-derived CDR1 and CDR2 are SGHRS and YFSETQ. In DNA, the CDR3 is TGCGCCAGCAGCTCTCTAGCGGGACGCCGCACAGATACGCAGTATTTT. It yields the protein CASSSLAGRRTDTQYF.

The rearrangement joins TRBV5-1 to TRBJ1-2, with D maybe TRBD1 (6 bases). In germline, CDR1 is SGHRS, CDR2 YFSETQ. V lost 3 bases, J lost 2 bases, and 14 bases lay in between. The CDR3 is made up of 15 amino acids. CDR3 region: CASSSTGAPNYGYTF. The DNA for the CDR3 is TGCGCCAGCAGCTCGACGGGGGCGCCGAACTATGGCTACACCTTC.

The V gene is TRBV10-3, the J gene TRBJ2-1; 9 bases agree with TRBD1. Germline-derived CDR1 and CDR2 are ENHRY and SYGVKD. Trimming at V came to 3 bases and at J to 7 bases, leaving 13 bases not matched to a gene. The CDR3 has 17 residues. The CDR3 spells CAISERGGTGLGNEQFF. In DNA form, the CDR3 reads TGTGCCATCAGTGAAAGGGGCGGGACAGGGTTAGGAAATGAGCAGTTCTTC.

The chain employs TRBV30 and TRBJ1-1; D ambiguous. This CDR3 comprises 12 residues. Trimming left V 7 bases short and J 0 bases short, with 9 bases between. The germline gives CDR1 GTSNPN, CDR2 SVGIG (reference sequence). The CDR3 region has the DNA TGTGCCTCCCGTATAATGAACACTGAAGCTTTCTTT. Translating it yields CASRIMNTEAFF.